These 25 T cell receptor beta chains came from one sample sequenced in a study of early T cells in non-severe SARS-CoV-2 infection. TCRdb processed the 5' RACE reads anew with MiXCR; each CDR3 protein has one entry. Here the sample spans almost 65,000 distinct CDR3 sequences, around 4.6% being singletons. Input material: whole blood. These receptors all stem from an adult who was a healthcare worker with PCR-confirmed SARS-CoV-2 infection or an uninfected control (not recorded which).

This clonotype was recorded at least ten times. The rearrangement links TRBV7-2 to TRBJ2-2; D might be TRBD2 (5 bases). With 8 bases removed from V and 0 bases from J, the gap between germline ends came to 7 bases. The CDR3 has 13 residues. The V gene's germline CDR1 is SGHTA and CDR2 FQGNSA. The CDR3 sequence is CASSGTNTGELFF. Here the CDR3 DNA reads TGTGCCAGCTCGGGGACGAACACCGGGGAGCTGTTTTTT.

The sample holds many counts of this clonotype. V and J are TRBV6-6 and TRBJ1-3; 7 nucleotides line up with TRBD1. V dropped 7 bases and J dropped 4; count of bases not matched to a gene: 10. Germline assignment: CDR1 MNHNY and CDR2 SVGAGI (reference sequence). CDR3 length: 15 residues. The CDR3 nucleotides are TGTGCCAGCATGAGGGCAGGGGGAAAAGGAAACACCATATATTTT. Translated, it gives CASMRAGGKGNTIYF.

This rearrangement joins TRBV19 to TRBJ2-3; D possibly matches TRBD1 or TRBD2 (5 bases each). V lost 7 bases to trimming and J lost 5 bases, with 19 bases between them. CDR1 is LNHDA, CDR2 SQIVND, per germline (reference sequence). CDR3 size: 15 residues. The CDR3 sequence is CASNSQVGTGDTQYF. The DNA of the CDR3 is TGTGCCAGTAACTCCCAGGTTGGGACCGGAGATACGCAGTATTTT.

At least ten counts were recorded for this clonotype. This chain joins TRBV7-2 and TRBJ2-3; no definite D call. CDR1 is SGHTA, CDR2 FQGNSA, per germline. Trimming left V 5 bases short and J 1 base short, with 13 bases between. This CDR3 region has 15 residues. The CDR3 region has the DNA TGTGCCAGCAGCCTGCGCTATGGGGGCACAGATACGCAGTATTTT. Translation: CASSLRYGGTDTQYF.

This clonotype showed up just once. The chain has TRBV10-3 and TRBJ2-1; a weak D match, TRBD2 (6 bases). This CDR3 region has 11 residues. V lost 9 bases, J lost 5 bases, and 8 bases lay in between. CDR1 and CDR2 (germline): ENHRY, SYGVKD. This CDR3 reads CAIRENNEQFF. CDR3 sequence (DNA): TGTGCCATTCGGGAGAACAATGAGCAGTTCTTC.

This clonotype was seen many times. The chain has TRBV12-3 or TRBV12-4 and TRBJ2-2, with 7 bases aligning to TRBD1. Trimming took 6 bases from V and 0 from J; bases not matched to a gene: 4. The length of the CDR3 is 15 residues. The CDR3 nucleotides read TGTGCCAGCAGGGTCGGGACAGCGAACACCGGGGAGCTGTTTTTT. It is translated as CASRVGTANTGELFF.

Comment on this clonotype: A single base separates this from a much larger clone, so it may be a read error. This chain links TRBV4-1 with TRBJ2-7; 9 bases are shared with TRBD2. This CDR3 contains 17 residues. J lost 8 bases, V lost 0 bases, and 14 bases had no gene match. Germline CDR1 is MGHRA and CDR2 is YSYEKL. DNA for the CDR3: TGCGCCAGCAGCCAAGATGTGCAGAATAGCGGGAGAAACAAGCAGTACTTC. Its protein product is CASSQDVQNSGRNKQYF.

This clonotype was counted at least ten times. The chain joins TRBV14 to TRBJ2-6, with D maybe TRBD2 (6 bases). The length of the CDR3 is 18 residues. Germline values: CDR1 SGHDN, CDR2 FVKESK. The ends were cut back, 4 bases at V and 0 bases at J, with 16 bases in the middle. The CDR3 sequence: CASSPVWTTSSGANVLTF. Here the CDR3 DNA reads TGTGCCAGCAGCCCAGTTTGGACTACCTCCTCTGGGGCCAACGTCCTGACTTTC.

This clonotype was seen many times. V gene TRBV29-1 combines with J gene TRBJ1-6; tentatively, D is TRBD1 (5 bases). In germline, CDR1 is SQVTM, CDR2 ANQGSEA. V lost 5 bases, J lost 9 bases, and 17 bases lay in between. The length of the CDR3 is 14 residues. CDR3 in amino acids: CSVRQGVEVSPLHF. The CDR3 bases are TGCAGCGTTCGGCAGGGAGTCGAGGTTTCACCCCTCCACTTT.

The chain couples TRBV12-3 or TRBV12-4 to TRBJ2-2, with TRBD2 matching 11 bases. The J segment lost 5 bases and the V segment lost 0 bases, leaving 8 bases of the junction unmatched. This CDR3 region has 18 residues. In DNA, the CDR3 is TGTGCCAGCAGTTTAGCGCTTCAGACTAGCGGGACGACCGGGGAGCTGTTTTTT. Its translation is CASSLALQTSGTTGELFF.

This clonotype was seen more than once but under ten times. CDR3 nucleotides: TGTGCCAGCTCACGGGACAGGGCCTTCGAGACCCAGTACTTC. This sequence encodes CASSRDRAFETQYF. The chain couples TRBV18 to TRBJ2-5; 9 nucleotides match TRBD1. The germline gives CDR1 KGHSH, CDR2 LQKENI. This CDR3 contains 14 residues. Unmatched junction bases numbered 5, after V lost 4 bases and J lost 5 bases. Complete variable domain (other parts from reference TRBV18 and TRBJ2-5): NAGVMQNPRHLVRRRGQEARLRCSPMKGHSHVYWYRQLPEEGLKFMVYLQKENIIDESGMPKERFSAEFPKEGPSILRIQQVVRGDSAAYFCASSRDRAFETQYFGPGTRLLVL.

This clonotype showed up just a few times. The CDR3 spells CASSVDGGYTDTQYF. CDR3 bases: TGTGCCAGCAGCGTAGACGGCGGGTACACAGATACGCAGTATTTT. V is TRBV9 and J is TRBJ2-3; D may be TRBD2 (5 bases). CDR3 length equals 15 residues. Trimming left V 0 bases short and J 2 bases short, with 10 bases between. Per germline, CDR1 SGDLS and CDR2 YYNGEE. The full variable domain, completed using reference TRBV9 and TRBJ2-3, is DSGVTQTPKHLITATGQRVTLRCSPRSGDLSVYWYQQSLDQGLQFLIQYYNGEERAKGNILERFSAQQFPDLHSELNLSSLELGDSALYFCASSVDGGYTDTQYFGPGTRLTVL.

This clonotype was recorded at least ten times. J is TRBJ2-1 and V is TRBV5-1, with 12 bases matching TRBD2. This CDR3 is 15 amino acids long. Germline values: CDR1 SGHRS, CDR2 YFSETQ. The J segment lost 4 bases and the V segment lost 5 bases, leaving 4 bases of the junction unmatched. For the CDR3, the DNA is TGCGCCAGCAGGCGGACTAGCGGGGATTACAATGAGCAGTTCTTC. Its translation is CASRRTSGDYNEQFF.

This clonotype was observed at least ten times. This chain links TRBV5-6 with TRBJ2-3; maybe TRBD2 (6 bases). V lost 4 bases, J lost 4 bases, and 19 bases lay in between. CDR1 and CDR2 from the germline V gene are SGHDT and YYEEEE. The length of the CDR3 is 16 residues. The CDR3 nucleotides read TGTGCCAGCAGCCGGACTACTCAGCCGGGGGCAGATACGCAGTATTTT. Amino acid sequence: CASSRTTQPGADTQYF.

This clonotype showed up many times. The CDR3 loop is CSAPRQGVTDTQYF. In nucleotides, the CDR3 is TGCAGTGCGCCTCGACAGGGGGTAACAGATACGCAGTATTTT. This rearrangement joins TRBV20-1 to TRBJ2-3; the match to TRBD1 covers 9 bases. CDR1 and CDR2 from the germline V gene are DFQATT and SNEGSKA (reference sequence). The CDR3 is 14 amino acids. V was pared by 6 bases and J by 3 bases, with 7 bases of the junction left unmatched.

Ten or more counts support this clonotype. This chain joins TRBV7-9 and TRBJ1-1; D unresolved. Germline CDR1 reads SEHNR; CDR2 reads FQNEAQ (reference sequence). The CDR3 consists of 12 residues. Trimming stripped 3 bases from V and 5 bases from J, with 7 bases between. In DNA, the CDR3 is TGTGCCAGCAGCTTCTCCGGGACTGAAGCTTTCTTT. Translating it yields CASSFSGTEAFF.

This chain uses TRBV11-2 with TRBJ2-7; a weak D match, TRBD1 (6 bases). Per the germline V gene, CDR1 is SGHAT and CDR2 is FQNNGV. Trimming took 4 bases from V and 2 from J, leaving 12 bases between them. The CDR3 length is 14 residues. The CDR3 nucleotides are TGTGCCAGCAGCTCCCGGACAGTAACCTACGAGCAGTACTTC. Its translation is CASSSRTVTYEQYF.

This clonotype was counted many times. The chain joins TRBV9 to TRBJ2-1, with TRBD2 matching 9 bases. This CDR3 has 16 residues. Germline-derived CDR1 and CDR2 are SGDLS and YYNGEE. Trimming cost V 3 bases and J 4 bases; bases outside gene matches: 8. The DNA for the CDR3 is TGTGCCAGCAGCGGCATAGCGGGAGCCCTTTACAATGAGCAGTTCTTC. Its protein product is CASSGIAGALYNEQFF.

This rearrangement joins TRBV12-3 or TRBV12-4 to TRBJ2-7, with a tentative D call TRBD2 (5 bases). Trimming cost V 3 bases and J 6 bases, with 15 bases left between them. The CDR3 contains 14 residues. CDR3 sequence (DNA): TGTGCCAGCAGTTTTAGTTTTGGAGGTCCCGAGCAGTACTTC. Translated: CASSFSFGGPEQYF.

This clonotype was observed a handful of times. The V and J genes are TRBV5-4 and TRBJ2-6, with D perhaps TRBD2 (5 bases). The CDR3 totals 18 residues. Germline loops: CDR1 SGHNT, CDR2 YYREEE (reference sequence). V lost 1 base and J lost 0, with 14 bases in between. CDR3 in amino acids: CASSLTRTYSSGANVLTF. In nucleotides, the CDR3 is TGTGCCAGCAGCTTGACGAGGACTTACAGCTCTGGGGCCAACGTCCTGACTTTC. The full variable domain, in which reference TRBV5-4 and TRBJ2-6 provide the parts outside the CDR3, is ETGVTQSPTHLIKTRGQQVTLRCSSQSGHNTVSWYQQALGQGPQFIFQYYREEENGRGNFPPRFSGLQFPNYSSELNVNALELDDSALYLCASSLTRTYSSGANVLTFGAGSRLTVL.

V and J are TRBV29-1 and TRBJ1-2, with 7 positions matching TRBD1. In germline, CDR1 is SQVTM, CDR2 ANQGSEA. V lost 4 bases to trimming and J lost 5 bases; unmatched junction nucleotides: 4. The CDR3 consists of 12 residues. Here the CDR3 reads CSVGDSSYGYTF. The CDR3 coding sequence is TGCAGCGTTGGGGACAGTTCGTATGGCTACACCTTC.

This clonotype was detected ten times or more. The chain joins TRBV19 to TRBJ2-3; D is uncertain. This CDR3 has 13 residues. Germline-derived CDR1 and CDR2 are LNHDA and SQIVND (reference sequence). The V gene lost 2 bases and the J gene lost 2 bases, with 5 bases spanning the gap. The CDR3 DNA reads as TGTGCCAGTAGTATACGGTACACAGATACGCAGTATTTT. The encoded protein is CASSIRYTDTQYF.

This clonotype has at least ten counts. V usage is TRBV7-2 and J usage is TRBJ2-2, with 10 bases lining up with TRBD1. Germline V gives CDR1 SGHTA, CDR2 FQGNSA. The CDR3 spans 17 residues. The V gene end was trimmed by 1 base and the J gene end by 2 bases; junction bases not matched to a gene: 4. DNA for the CDR3: TGTGCCAGCAGCTTAGAGCGACAGGGGGCCAACACCGGGGAGCTGTTTTTT. The encoded protein is CASSLERQGANTGELFF.

The chain joins TRBV7-9 to TRBJ1-4; no clear D gene. The CDR3 consists of 17 residues. Germline loops: CDR1 SEHNR, CDR2 FQNEAQ (reference sequence). Trimming pared 0 bases from V and 5 bases from J, leaving 16 bases between. The CDR3 is CASSLAPPTAENEKLFF. The CDR3 DNA follows: TGTGCCAGCAGCTTAGCTCCCCCGACCGCCGAAAATGAAAAACTGTTTTTT.

This clonotype was counted only a few times. The CDR3 loop reads CSATAPGLLFF. The DNA for the CDR3 is TGCAGTGCTACAGCCCCGGGTCTGTTGTTCTTC. V is TRBV20-1 and J is TRBJ2-1; D unresolved. This CDR3 is built from 11 residues. From germline, CDR1 is DFQATT and CDR2 SNEGSKA (reference sequence). The V and J ends lost 4 bases and 15 bases respectively, with 16 bases between them.